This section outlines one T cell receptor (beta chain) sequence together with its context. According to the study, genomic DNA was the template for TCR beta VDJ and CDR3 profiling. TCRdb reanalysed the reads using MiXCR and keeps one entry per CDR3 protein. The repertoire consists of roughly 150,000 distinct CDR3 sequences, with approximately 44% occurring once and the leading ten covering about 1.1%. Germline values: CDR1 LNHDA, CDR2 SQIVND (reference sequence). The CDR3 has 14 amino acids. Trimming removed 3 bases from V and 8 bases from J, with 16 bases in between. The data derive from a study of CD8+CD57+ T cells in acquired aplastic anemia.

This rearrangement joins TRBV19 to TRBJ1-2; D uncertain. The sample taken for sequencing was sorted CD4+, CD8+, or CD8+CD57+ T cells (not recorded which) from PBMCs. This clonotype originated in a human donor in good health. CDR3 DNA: TGTGCCAGTAGTATTACCGGATCAGGACTCGGCTACACCTTC. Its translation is CASSITGSGLGYTF.